This T cell receptor (beta chain) is drawn from a study of T cells in Graves' hyperthyroidism and ophthalmopathy. Amplified TCR beta CDR3 regions derived from RNA transcripts. The study used the HTBI primer set for a first-round RT-PCR of the TCR CDR3. TCRdb itself ran the multiplex PCR reads through MiXCR, one entry per CDR3 protein. The profile shows around 600,000 distinct CDR3 sequences, 13% to 15% of them singletons. Findings and caveats of the study: From stable hyperthyroidism, ophthalmopathy was set apart by a 13 V-J model. Within blood appeared most thyroid clonotypes that had expanded above 0.001.

Remarks on this clonotype: The antigen is undetermined. At one end, the junction sequence differs from germline, possibly due to a read error.

Ophthalmopathy patients had moderate-to-severe active disease, CAS ≥3, NOSPECS ≥4, and disease duration under 3 months. Not enrolled were patients with uncontrolled infection, other autoimmune disease, pregnancy or lactation. The receptor comes from a woman under 30 with Graves' ophthalmopathy. Sequencing was carried out using blood.

The CDR3 loop reads CSVWTDNTEASF. For the CDR3, the DNA is TGCAGCGTGTGGACGGATAACACTGAAGCTTCCTTT. J is TRBJ1-1 and V is TRBV29-1, with D unclear. This CDR3 is built from 12 residues. The germline gives CDR1 SQVTM, CDR2 ANQGSEA.